Sequencing of this T cell receptor beta chain was carried out in a study of blood T cell repertoires in COVID-19. Turning to the study itself: Both acute and convalescent COVID-19 samples were obtained from the United States, Italy and Spain. PBMCs, B-cell-depleted T cells, or T cells were the source of the cDNA or gDNA that made up the material.

The CDR3 totals 14 residues. The germline V gene has CDR1 DFQATT and CDR2 SNEGSKA (reference sequence). The V end lost 6 bases, the J end lost 3 bases, and 18 bases lay between the germline ends. In the authors' methods: Reference gene primer amplification in the assay estimated nucleated cell counts. This table comes from immunoSEQ multiplex PCR, and its TCRdb copy is limited to in-frame clones, with some not included. From that table come the V and J calls and clone size; the DNA was used to work out D and trimming. The sample lists under 300,000 clones, 86% occurring once. This TCR was sampled from an elderly man with acute or convalescent COVID-19. Sequenced sample: peripheral blood. V usage is TRBV20-1 and J usage is TRBJ2-7; no firm D call. CDR3 coding DNA: TGCAGTGCCAGTCCTTCGGCCAGAGGCTACGAGCAGTACTTC. Translating gives CSASPSARGYEQYF.